A selection of T cell receptor beta chains follows, all from one sample in a study of naive and memory T cell subsets. TCRdb fed the UMI-ligation and nested PCR reads into MiXCR, producing one record per CDR3 protein. Seen here are tens of thousands of distinct CDR3 sequences, roughly 12% observed once, and the top ten hold 0.13%. The sample taken for sequencing was naive CD4+ T cells from blood. Receptors were obtained from a human donor in good health. CDR3s leave out the opening cysteine and the closing phenylalanine or tryptophan.

v_call: TRBV7-8
j_call: TRBJ1-1
cdr3_aa: ASSFSGAEAF

v_call: TRBV29-1
j_call: TRBJ2-6
cdr3_aa: SVEEGFGANVLT

v_call: TRBV6-5
j_call: TRBJ2-2
cdr3_aa: ASTLGNTGELF

v_call: TRBV20-1
j_call: TRBJ1-4
cdr3_aa: SARQGTNEKLF

v_call: TRBV6-5
j_call: TRBJ2-1
cdr3_aa: ASSYNEQF

v_call: TRBV12-3/TRBV12-4
j_call: TRBJ2-7
cdr3_aa: ASSPYTGGIDEQY

v_call: TRBV30
j_call: TRBJ2-1
cdr3_aa: AWSGRDEQF

v_call: TRBV24-1
j_call: TRBJ2-3
cdr3_aa: ASRAGGDTDTQY

v_call: TRBV7-2
j_call: TRBJ2-7
cdr3_aa: ASSFSGGGGGYEQY

v_call: TRBV12-3/TRBV12-4
j_call: TRBJ1-3
cdr3_aa: ASIRPGGNTIY

v_call: TRBV7-2
j_call: TRBJ2-1
cdr3_aa: ASSLAGTSAYNEQF

v_call: TRBV20-1
j_call: TRBJ1-1
cdr3_aa: SAKRQGSGTEAF

v_call: TRBV24-1
j_call: TRBJ2-3
cdr3_aa: ATSDYGLSTDTQY

v_call: TRBV7-2
j_call: TRBJ2-2
cdr3_aa: ASSSRKSSGIRSGELF

v_call: TRBV29-1
j_call: TRBJ2-7
cdr3_aa: SVGRGRDEQY

v_call: TRBV20-1
j_call: TRBJ2-3
cdr3_aa: SASRGGGTDTQY

v_call: TRBV12-3/TRBV12-4
j_call: TRBJ1-2
cdr3_aa: ASSYDREGYGYT

v_call: TRBV10-3
j_call: TRBJ2-3
cdr3_aa: AISEGTGPTDTQY

v_call: TRBV23-1
j_call: TRBJ2-5
cdr3_aa: ASSHRETQY

v_call: TRBV4-3
j_call: TRBJ2-1
cdr3_aa: ASSQGGLGSNEQF

v_call: TRBV7-8
j_call: TRBJ2-2
cdr3_aa: ASSLTGTLTGELF

v_call: TRBV25-1
j_call: TRBJ1-2
cdr3_aa: ASSEFGQSYYGYT